This TCR beta chain was sequenced during a study of beta chain features in type 1 diabetes. The wider study: No age, gender or cell yield differences were seen between patients and healthy donors. The study, taken as a whole, reports: Moderate yet significant TCRB CDR3 shortening was seen in Type 1 diabetes patients in all four CD4+ subsets.

This clone was seen a handful of times. Its antigen is not known. Researchers reported sorting CD4+ naive, central memory, regulatory and stem cell-like memory cells via CD45RO/CCR7/CD25/CD127/CD95/CD27. Purities in excess of 95% were seen in all sorted populations. Expressed TCRB transcripts were sequenced because the entire RNA isolate underwent reverse transcription. The repertoire was sequenced with immunoSEQ multiplex PCR; TCRdb's copy has only in-frame clones and lacks some. The data contain 550,000 to 850,000 clones, roughly 13% of them seen just once; the ten biggest clones take up approximately 0.021%. Per the germline V gene, CDR1 is PRHDT and CDR2 is FYEKMQ (reference sequence). The CDR3 has 15 residues. The V and J ends lost 1 base and 0 bases respectively, with 8 bases between them.

The clonotype was recovered from a man between 18 and 35 years old with type 1 diabetes. The chain uses TRBV13 and TRBJ2-3; perhaps TRBD2 as D (6 bases). Input material: naive CD4+ T cells from blood. The CDR3 loop is CASSLAAGSTDTQYF. The DNA of the CDR3 is TGTGCCAGCAGCTTAGCGGCGGGAAGCACAGATACGCAGTATTTT. The entire variable domain, with the rest obtained from reference TRBV13 and TRBJ2-3, is as follows: AAGVIQSPRHLIKEKRETATLKCYPIPRHDTVYWYQQGPGQDPQFLISFYEKMQSDKGSIPDRFSAQQFSDYHSELNMSSLELGDSALYFCASSLAAGSTDTQYFGPGTRLTVL.